These 30 T cell receptor beta chains came from one sample sequenced in a study of blood T cell repertoires in COVID-19. Clones were sequenced by immunoSEQ multiplex PCR, and TCRdb holds only the in-frame ones, with some missing. The table records a few hundred thousand clones, 80% to 85% of them present only once. Sequenced: peripheral blood. The source of these receptors is a person aged 65 to 79 with COVID-19, enrolled during active disease.

The rearrangement uses TRBV6-1 and TRBJ2-1; the D gene is possibly TRBD2 (6 bases). Germline CDR1 MNHNS, CDR2 SASEGT. The CDR3 contains 15 residues. The V end was cut by 8 bases, the J end by 4 bases, with 18 bases between. The CDR3 here is CASGRAGLLYNEQFF. The CDR3 DNA reads TGTGCCAGCGGCAGGGCGGGACTTCTATACAATGAGCAGTTCTTC.

V usage is TRBV28 and J usage is TRBJ1-4, with D tentatively TRBD1 (5 bases). V dropped 0 bases and J dropped 7 bases, with 12 bases sitting between them. CDR1 MDHEN and CDR2 SYDVKM come from the germline V gene. The CDR3 is made up of 15 amino acids. The CDR3 is CASSLWEGRGEKLFF. The CDR3 bases are TGTGCCAGCAGTTTATGGGAGGGGAGGGGTGAAAAACTGTTTTTT.

The rearrangement links TRBV30 to TRBJ2-1, with TRBD1 matching over 7 bases. Germline values: CDR1 GTSNPN, CDR2 SVGIG (reference sequence). CDR3 size: 13 residues. J lost 7 bases, V lost 2 bases, and 5 bases had no gene match. As DNA, the CDR3 is TGTGCCTGGAGTATAAACAGGGGAAATGAGCAGTTCTTC. This sequence encodes CAWSINRGNEQFF.

CDR3 protein: CASSLAGLKYEQYF. DNA of the CDR3: TGTGCCAGCAGCTTAGCGGGACTTAAGTACGAGCAGTACTTC. The chain is built from TRBV7-2 and TRBJ2-7; D possibly corresponds to TRBD2 (6 bases). Germline CDR1 and CDR2: SGHTA and FQGNSA. There are 14 residues in the CDR3. V was trimmed by 0 bases and J by 4 bases, leaving 10 bases between them.

The chain has TRBV19 and TRBJ1-6; TRBD1 aligns across 7 bases. V dropped 5 bases and J dropped 6; count of bases not matched to a gene: 7. The germline gives CDR1 LNHDA, CDR2 SQIVND (reference sequence). The CDR3 has 15 amino acids. The CDR3 coding sequence is TGTGCCAGTAGTGTCCGAGGGGACAGTAATTCACCCCTCCACTTT. It yields the protein CASSVRGDSNSPLHF.

The chain combines TRBV19 with TRBJ2-1, with TRBD2 matching over 7 bases. The CDR3 sequence is 18 residues long. Germline V lookup: CDR1 LNHDA, CDR2 SQIVND (reference sequence). The ends lost 9 bases at V and 1 base at J; junction bases unmatched: 18. The CDR3 reads CASDKHRREGKSYNEQFF. The CDR3 DNA is TGTGCCAGCGACAAACATAGGAGGGAGGGTAAATCCTACAATGAGCAGTTCTTC.

The V and J genes are TRBV7-6 and TRBJ2-3; tentatively, D is TRBD1 (6 bases). CDR1 and CDR2 (germline): SGHVS, FNYEAQ. The germline V and J ends were trimmed by 2 bases and 2 bases, with 11 bases remaining between them. CDR3 size: 15 residues. The CDR3 loop is CASSLTGIITDTQYF. CDR3 in DNA: TGTGCCAGCAGCTTAACAGGGATAATCACAGATACGCAGTATTTT.

A few counts support this clone. The CDR3 sequence: CASSIVGGPHNEQFF. CDR3 bases: TGTGCCAGTAGTATAGTGGGGGGGCCCCACAATGAGCAGTTCTTC. J is TRBJ2-1 and V is TRBV19; D is perhaps TRBD2 (7 bases). Per germline, CDR1 LNHDA and CDR2 SQIVND (reference sequence). V lost 1 base and J 5 bases, leaving 12 bases between the germline ends. The CDR3 loop spans 15 amino acids.

This chain connects TRBV27 to TRBJ2-1, with D maybe TRBD2 (6 bases). Germline loops: CDR1 MNHEY, CDR2 SMNVEV (reference sequence). V lost 0 bases, J lost 5 bases, and 32 bases lay in between. There are 22 residues in the CDR3. Written as DNA, the CDR3 is TGTGCCAGCAGTTTATCAGAGTATTTGGAGGGACGGGCAGTCGAATTCGACAATGAGCAGTTCTTC. Its protein product is CASSLSEYLEGRAVEFDNEQFF.

The chain joins TRBV15 to TRBJ2-7; 7 positions match TRBD1. Trimming at V came to 0 bases and at J to 0 bases, leaving 2 bases not matched to a gene. This CDR3 spans 15 amino acids. CDR1 LNHNV and CDR2 YYDKDF come from the germline V gene (reference sequence). CDR3 residues: CATSRDRDSSYEQYF. CDR3 in DNA: TGTGCCACCAGCAGAGATCGGGACAGCTCCTACGAGCAGTACTTC.

The chain has TRBV4-3 and TRBJ1-1, with unresolved D. This CDR3 spans 15 amino acids. In germline, CDR1 is LGHNA, CDR2 YSLEER. Trimming removed 0 bases at V and 1 base at J, with 9 bases between. CDR3 sequence (DNA): TGCGCCAGCAGCCAAGATTTCTACGGGAACACTGAAGCTTTCTTT. This translates into CASSQDFYGNTEAFF.

This clone was seen just once. The chain couples TRBV7-9 to TRBJ2-1, with TRBD1 identical over 8 bases. Germline values: CDR1 SEHNR, CDR2 FQNEAQ (reference sequence). V was pared by 5 bases and J by 9 bases, with 3 bases of the junction left unmatched. CDR3 length: 12 amino acids. CDR3 loop: CASSGTGGEQFF. The CDR3 DNA reads as TGTGCCAGCAGCGGGACAGGCGGTGAGCAGTTCTTC.

The V call is TRBV7-3, the J call TRBJ1-1; D is undetermined. The germline gives CDR1 SGHTA, CDR2 FQGTGA. The ends were cut back, 4 bases at V and 5 bases at J, with 17 bases in the middle. The CDR3 consists of 15 residues. DNA of the CDR3: TGTGCCAGCAGCTACGATATGGGAGCGAATACTGAAGCTTTCTTT. Amino acid sequence: CASSYDMGANTEAFF.

This chain joins TRBV5-6 and TRBJ1-3, with a weak D call TRBD1 (5 bases). CDR1 is SGHDT, CDR2 YYEEEE, per germline. The CDR3 is made up of 18 amino acids. The V end lost 2 bases, the J end lost 0 bases, and 18 bases lay between the germline ends. CDR3 loop: CASSFSVPGGYSGNTIYF. The CDR3 DNA is TGTGCCAGCAGCTTTTCGGTGCCCGGGGGTTACTCTGGAAACACCATATATTTT.

CDR3 sequence: CASSQGTGHGNTIYF. DNA for the CDR3: TGTGCCAGCAGCCAAGGGACAGGGCATGGAAACACCATATATTTT. This rearrangement joins TRBV14 to TRBJ1-3; 8 bases align to TRBD1. V lost 1 base to trimming and J lost 3 bases; unmatched junction nucleotides: 2. Germline V gene lookup returns CDR1 SGHDN and CDR2 FVKESK. The CDR3 is 15 amino acids.

The chain recombines TRBV3-1 (or the pseudogene TRBV3-2) with TRBJ2-1, with 12 bases lining up with TRBD1. The ends lost 7 bases at V and 9 bases at J; junction bases unmatched: 10. CDR3 size: 15 residues. Per the germline V gene, CDR1 is LGHDT and CDR2 is YNNKEL (reference sequence). Written as DNA, the CDR3 is TGTGCCAGCACCCGGGCCGGGACAGGGGGCCCTGAGCAGTTCTTC. Protein sequence: CASTRAGTGGPEQFF.

This clone was recorded only once. J is TRBJ2-2 and V is TRBV19, with a possible D match to TRBD2 (5 bases). V was cut by 5 bases and J by 5 bases, with 12 bases left in between. CDR3 length: 14 amino acids. Germline lookup yields CDR1 LNHDA and CDR2 SQIVND (reference sequence). The CDR3 sequence is CASSSRRGTGELFF. Written as DNA, the CDR3 is TGTGCCAGTAGTTCAAGAAGAGGGACCGGGGAGCTGTTTTTT.

The rearrangement links TRBV11-1 to TRBJ2-1, with a possible D match to TRBD1 (5 bases). The length of the CDR3 is 13 residues. CDR1 is SGHAT, CDR2 FQDESV, per germline (reference sequence). V was cut by 0 bases and J by 9 bases, with 9 bases left in between. CDR3 in amino acids: CASSLAYQGEQFF. In DNA, the CDR3 is TGTGCCAGCAGCTTAGCGTATCAGGGTGAGCAGTTCTTC.

The chain couples TRBV6-5 to TRBJ1-6; possibly TRBD1 for D (6 bases). This CDR3 is built from 15 residues. Germline V gives CDR1 MNHEY, CDR2 SVGAGI. Trimming cost V 6 bases and J 9 bases, with 18 bases left between them. CDR3 region: CASRAASGAFSPLHF. For the CDR3, the DNA is TGTGCCAGCAGAGCTGCGTCAGGGGCCTTTTCACCCCTCCACTTT.

The chain couples TRBV21-1 to TRBJ2-2; the table gives TRBD2 as D, unverified against the DNA. TRBV21-1 constitutes a pseudogene. There are 17 residues in the CDR3. This CDR3 is CASSKALGLAGSGELFF. CDR3 coding DNA: TGTGCCAGCAGCAAAGCGCTGGGACTAGCGGGGTCCGGGGAGCTGTTTTTT.

The V and J genes are TRBV11-3 and TRBJ2-5; D unresolved. In germline, CDR1 is SGHNT, CDR2 YENEEA. The ends were cut back, 3 bases at V and 0 bases at J, with 5 bases in the middle. The CDR3 runs 13 residues. CDR3 protein: CASSFQYQETQYF. CDR3 sequence (DNA): TGTGCCAGCAGCTTTCAGTACCAAGAGACCCAGTACTTC.

V usage is TRBV28 and J usage is TRBJ2-1; possibly TRBD2 for D (5 bases). Germline V gene sequence: CDR1 MDHEN, CDR2 SYDVKM. The CDR3 spans 15 residues. The germline V and J ends were trimmed by 5 bases and 9 bases, with 20 bases remaining between them. This CDR3 is CASSPLGGGLGEQFF. The DNA of the CDR3 is TGTGCCAGCAGTCCCCTAGGTGGAGGTCTTGGTGAGCAGTTCTTC.

J is TRBJ1-1 and V is TRBV14; D might be TRBD1 (5 bases). The CDR3 covers 15 residues. Trimming removed 4 bases from V and 1 base from J, with 13 bases in between. Germline lookup yields CDR1 SGHDN and CDR2 FVKESK. This chain's CDR3 is CASSLPGGWNTEAFF. CDR3 in DNA: TGTGCCAGCAGCCTACCGGGGGGGTGGAACACTGAAGCTTTCTTT. The entire variable domain, with the rest obtained from reference TRBV14 and TRBJ1-1, is as follows: EAGVTQFPSHSVIEKGQTVTLRCDPISGHDNLYWYRRVMGKEIKFLLHFVKESKQDESGMPNNRFLAERTGGTYSTLKVQPAELEDSGVYFCASSLPGGWNTEAFFGQGTRLTVV.

V and J are TRBV9 and TRBJ2-1; 7 positions match TRBD1. The CDR3 consists of 14 residues. With V trimmed by 4 bases and J by 4 bases, 5 bases remained unmatched. Germline CDR1 SGDLS, CDR2 YYNGEE. CDR3 region: CASSTTTGYNEQFF. CDR3 coding DNA: TGTGCCAGCAGCACGACGACAGGGTACAATGAGCAGTTCTTC.

The chain recombines TRBV18 with TRBJ2-3; 12 bases line up with TRBD1. Trimming at V came to 3 bases and at J to 5 bases, leaving 3 bases not matched to a gene. CDR3 length equals 15 residues. Germline CDR1 and CDR2: KGHSH and LQKENI. The CDR3 nucleotides read TGTGCCAGCTCACCCGGGACAGGGGGCATAGATACGCAGTATTTT. Protein sequence: CASSPGTGGIDTQYF.

With regard to this clone: The sample has other DNA sequences that encode this CDR3 too. The V call is TRBV19, the J call TRBJ2-5; tentatively, D is TRBD2 (5 bases). The V gene's germline CDR1 is LNHDA and CDR2 SQIVND (reference sequence). This CDR3 is 13 amino acids long. V lost 6 bases and J lost 2, with 10 bases in between. This CDR3 reads CASRKDSQETQYF. The DNA of the CDR3 is TGTGCCAGTAGGAAGGACTCGCAAGAGACCCAGTACTTC.

This clone was seen at least ten times. The chain uses TRBV27 and TRBJ2-7; 7 positions match TRBD2. The germline gives CDR1 MNHEY, CDR2 SMNVEV (reference sequence). This CDR3 has 14 residues. J gave up 5 bases and V 2 bases, and 6 bases lay outside the gene matches. The DNA of the CDR3 is TGTGCCAGCAGTTTAGGCGGGAGCGTCAACGAGCAGTACTTC. Protein sequence: CASSLGGSVNEQYF.

The chain employs TRBV6-2 or TRBV6-3 and TRBJ1-5; D not certain. V lost 1 base and J 9 bases, leaving 7 bases between the germline ends. The germline CDR1 and CDR2 sequences are MNHEY and SVGEGT. The CDR3 consists of 12 residues. The DNA for the CDR3 is TGTGCCAGCAGTTACTGGGCGTCGCCCCAGCATTTT. This sequence encodes CASSYWASPQHF.

This sequence joins TRBV6-5 and TRBJ2-1; a weak D match, TRBD2 (7 bases). V dropped 0 bases and J dropped 6 bases, with 15 bases sitting between them. Germline-derived CDR1 and CDR2 are MNHEY and SVGAGI. This CDR3 is 16 amino acids long. The CDR3 loop is CASSYSRGGPGNEQFF. CDR3 nucleotide sequence: TGTGCCAGCAGTTACTCGAGGGGGGGACCGGGCAATGAGCAGTTCTTC.

This clone was seen only once. The chain uses TRBV3-1 (or the pseudogene TRBV3-2) and TRBJ2-1; 8 bases map to TRBD1. V dropped 3 bases and J dropped 5; count of bases not matched to a gene: 3. CDR3 length: 14 residues. CDR1 is LGHDT and CDR2 is YNNKEL in the germline V gene (reference sequence). CDR3 sequence reads: CASSQRTGNNEQFF. The CDR3, as DNA: TGTGCCAGCAGCCAGAGGACAGGGAACAATGAGCAGTTCTTC.